The present entry profiles one TCR beta chain with its context. Its cognate antigen is unknown. This sample was taken from a study of cytomegalovirus exposure and HLA in healthy donors. Whole-study results and caveats: The productive fraction for most TCR beta V segments was about 90% or about 30% in an earlier analysis.

This CDR3 has 17 amino acids. The trim removed 0 bases at V and 4 bases at J, leaving 7 bases unmatched. Germline assignment: CDR1 SGDLS and CDR2 YYNGEE. The primer mix had 60 Vbeta and 13 Jbeta primers. Profiled with immunoSEQ multiplex PCR; TCRdb holds only in-frame clones, not every one. Here the sample spans under 200,000 clones, approximately 85% being singletons. The chain carries TRBV9 and TRBJ2-4; 10 bases match TRBD1. The sequence derives from a man aged 18 to 35 in good health and CMV-seropositive. Material for sequencing was PBMCs. Here the CDR3 reads CASSVDSGQGVKNIQYF. For the CDR3, the DNA is TGTGCCAGCAGCGTAGACTCCGGACAGGGGGTAAAAAACATTCAGTACTTC.